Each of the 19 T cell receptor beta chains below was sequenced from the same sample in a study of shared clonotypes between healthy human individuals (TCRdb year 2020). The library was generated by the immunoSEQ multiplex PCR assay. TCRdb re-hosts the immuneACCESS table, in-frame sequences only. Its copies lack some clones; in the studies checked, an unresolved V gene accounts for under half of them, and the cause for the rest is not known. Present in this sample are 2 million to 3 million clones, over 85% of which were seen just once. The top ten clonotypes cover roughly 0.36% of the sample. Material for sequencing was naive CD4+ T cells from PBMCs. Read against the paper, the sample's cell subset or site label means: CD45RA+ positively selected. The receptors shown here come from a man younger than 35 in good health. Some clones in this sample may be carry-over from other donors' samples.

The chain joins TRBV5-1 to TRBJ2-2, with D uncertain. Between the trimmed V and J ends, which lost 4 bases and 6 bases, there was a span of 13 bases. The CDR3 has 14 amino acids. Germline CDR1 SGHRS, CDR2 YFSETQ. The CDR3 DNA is TGCGCCAGCAGCCTACTGATCCTATCCGGGGAGCTGTTTTTT. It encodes CASSLLILSGELFF.

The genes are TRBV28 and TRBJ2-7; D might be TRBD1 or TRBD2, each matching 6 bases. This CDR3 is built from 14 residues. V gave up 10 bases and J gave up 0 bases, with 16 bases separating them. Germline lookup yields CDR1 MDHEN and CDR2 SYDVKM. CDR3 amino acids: CATVPPGASYEQYF. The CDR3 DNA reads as TGTGCCACTGTACCCCCGGGGGCCTCCTACGAGCAGTACTTC.

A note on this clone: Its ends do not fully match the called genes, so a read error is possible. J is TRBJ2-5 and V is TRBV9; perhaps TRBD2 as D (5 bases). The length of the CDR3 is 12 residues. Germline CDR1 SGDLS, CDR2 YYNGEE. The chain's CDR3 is CASSVDKGVPNF. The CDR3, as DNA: TGTGCCAGCAGCGTAGATAAGGGAGTGCCAAACTTC.

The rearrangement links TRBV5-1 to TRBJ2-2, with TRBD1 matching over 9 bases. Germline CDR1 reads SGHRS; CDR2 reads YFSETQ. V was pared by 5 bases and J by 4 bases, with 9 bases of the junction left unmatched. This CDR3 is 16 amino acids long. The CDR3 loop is CASRTYRDRVTGELFF. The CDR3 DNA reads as TGCGCCAGCAGAACCTACCGGGACAGGGTCACCGGGGAGCTGTTTTTT.

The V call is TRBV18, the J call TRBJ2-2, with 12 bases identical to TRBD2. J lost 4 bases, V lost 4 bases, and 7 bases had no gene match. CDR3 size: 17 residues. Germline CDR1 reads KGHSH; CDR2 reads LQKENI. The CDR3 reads CASSHLAGGPGTGELFF. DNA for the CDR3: TGTGCCAGCTCACACCTAGCGGGAGGGCCTGGCACCGGGGAGCTGTTTTTT.

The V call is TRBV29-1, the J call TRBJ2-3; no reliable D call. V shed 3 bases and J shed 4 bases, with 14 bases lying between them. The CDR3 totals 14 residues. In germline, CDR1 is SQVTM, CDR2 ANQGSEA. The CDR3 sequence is CSVEQALVPDTQYF. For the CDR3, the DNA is TGCAGCGTTGAGCAGGCATTGGTCCCAGATACGCAGTATTTT.

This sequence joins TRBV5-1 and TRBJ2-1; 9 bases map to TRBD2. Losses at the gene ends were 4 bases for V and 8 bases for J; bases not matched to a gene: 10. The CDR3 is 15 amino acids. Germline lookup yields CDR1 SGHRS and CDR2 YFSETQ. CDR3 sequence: CASSAEPGLAYEQFF. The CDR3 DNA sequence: TGCGCCAGCAGCGCCGAACCGGGACTAGCCTATGAGCAGTTCTTC.

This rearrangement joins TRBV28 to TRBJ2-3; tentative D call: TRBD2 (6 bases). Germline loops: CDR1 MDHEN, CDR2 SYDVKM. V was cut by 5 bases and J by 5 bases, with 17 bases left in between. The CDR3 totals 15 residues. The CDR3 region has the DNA TGTGCCAGCAGTCCTATCCGGGAGTGGGAAGATACGCAGTATTTT. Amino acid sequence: CASSPIREWEDTQYF.

CDR3 nucleotides: TGTGCCAGCAGCTTAAAGGTGACTGGGGCCAACGTCCTGACTTTC. This encodes CASSLKVTGANVLTF. The chain employs TRBV7-9 and TRBJ2-6; D gene unclear. The germline V gene has CDR1 SEHNR and CDR2 FQNEAQ (reference sequence). Trimming took off 2 bases at V and 2 bases at J, with 7 bases between the two ends. The length of the CDR3 is 15 residues.

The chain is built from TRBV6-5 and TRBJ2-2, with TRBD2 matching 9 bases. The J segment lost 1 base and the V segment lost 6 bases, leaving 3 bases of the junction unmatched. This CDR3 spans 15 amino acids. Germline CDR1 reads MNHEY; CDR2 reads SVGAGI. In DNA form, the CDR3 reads TGTGCCAGCAGGCGCGGGAGGGTGAACACCGGGGAGCTGTTTTTT. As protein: CASRRGRVNTGELFF.

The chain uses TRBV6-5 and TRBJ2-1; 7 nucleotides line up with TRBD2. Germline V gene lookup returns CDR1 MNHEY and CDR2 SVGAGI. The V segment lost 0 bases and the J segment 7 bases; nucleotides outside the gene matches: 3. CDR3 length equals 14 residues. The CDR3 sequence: CASSYSGGRNEQFF. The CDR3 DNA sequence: TGTGCCAGCAGTTACTCCGGGGGGAGAAATGAGCAGTTCTTC.

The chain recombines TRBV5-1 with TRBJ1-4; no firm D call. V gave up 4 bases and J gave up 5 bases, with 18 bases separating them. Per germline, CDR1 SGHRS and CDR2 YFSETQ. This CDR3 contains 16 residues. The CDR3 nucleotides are TGCGCCAGCAGCGCCTTCCCGAATAGCCAGAATGAAAAACTGTTTTTT. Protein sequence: CASSAFPNSQNEKLFF.

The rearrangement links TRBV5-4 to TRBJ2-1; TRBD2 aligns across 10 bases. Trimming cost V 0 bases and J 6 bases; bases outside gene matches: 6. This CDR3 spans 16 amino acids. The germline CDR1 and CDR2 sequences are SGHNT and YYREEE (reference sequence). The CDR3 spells CASSLDLAGVRNEQFF. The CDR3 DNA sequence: TGTGCCAGCAGCTTGGATCTAGCGGGAGTTCGCAATGAGCAGTTCTTC.

In DNA form, the CDR3 reads TGTGCCAGCAGCGACACAACAAACACAGATACGCAGTATTTT. Translating gives CASSDTTNTDTQYF. The chain couples TRBV7-2 to TRBJ2-3, with unresolved D. V was clipped by 5 bases and J by 2 bases, with 11 bases between them. This CDR3 has 14 amino acids. The germline gives CDR1 SGHTA, CDR2 FQGNSA.

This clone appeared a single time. CDR3 nucleotides: TGTGCCATCACCCCGGGGCTTCCCCTTAGCTCCTACAATGAGCAGTTCTTC. Translation: CAITPGLPLSSYNEQFF. This chain links TRBV10-3 with TRBJ2-1; D might be TRBD1 or TRBD2, each matching 5 bases. CDR1 and CDR2 (germline): ENHRY, SYGVKD. V was pared by 7 bases and J by 0 bases, with 19 bases between. The CDR3 totals 17 residues.

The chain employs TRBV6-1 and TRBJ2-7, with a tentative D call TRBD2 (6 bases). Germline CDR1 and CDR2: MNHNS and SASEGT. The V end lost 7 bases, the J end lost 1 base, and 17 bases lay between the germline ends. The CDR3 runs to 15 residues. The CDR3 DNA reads TGTGCCAGCACGACATACAGGAGGGCTTCCTACGAGCAGTACTTC. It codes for CASTTYRRASYEQYF.

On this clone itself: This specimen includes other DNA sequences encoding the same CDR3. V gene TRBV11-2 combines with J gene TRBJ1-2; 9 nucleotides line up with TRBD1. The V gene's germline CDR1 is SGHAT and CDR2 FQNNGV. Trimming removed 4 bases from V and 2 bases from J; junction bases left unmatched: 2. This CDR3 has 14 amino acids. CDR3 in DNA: TGTGCCAGCAGCTCTGGGACAGGGAACTATGGCTACACCTTC. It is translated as CASSSGTGNYGYTF.

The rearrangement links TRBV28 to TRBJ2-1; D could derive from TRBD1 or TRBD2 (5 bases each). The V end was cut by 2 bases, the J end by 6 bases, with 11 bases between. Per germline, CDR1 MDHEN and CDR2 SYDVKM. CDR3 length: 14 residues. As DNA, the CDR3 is TGTGCCAGCAGTTTAGGGACCACGACCAATGAGCAGTTCTTC. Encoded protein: CASSLGTTTNEQFF.

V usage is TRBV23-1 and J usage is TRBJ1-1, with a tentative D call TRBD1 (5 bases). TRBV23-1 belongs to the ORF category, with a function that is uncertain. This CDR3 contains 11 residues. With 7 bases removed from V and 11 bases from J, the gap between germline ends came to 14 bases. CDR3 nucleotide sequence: TGCGCCAGCAATGGGGCTCCGTTGGCTTTCTTT. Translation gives CASNGAPLAFF.